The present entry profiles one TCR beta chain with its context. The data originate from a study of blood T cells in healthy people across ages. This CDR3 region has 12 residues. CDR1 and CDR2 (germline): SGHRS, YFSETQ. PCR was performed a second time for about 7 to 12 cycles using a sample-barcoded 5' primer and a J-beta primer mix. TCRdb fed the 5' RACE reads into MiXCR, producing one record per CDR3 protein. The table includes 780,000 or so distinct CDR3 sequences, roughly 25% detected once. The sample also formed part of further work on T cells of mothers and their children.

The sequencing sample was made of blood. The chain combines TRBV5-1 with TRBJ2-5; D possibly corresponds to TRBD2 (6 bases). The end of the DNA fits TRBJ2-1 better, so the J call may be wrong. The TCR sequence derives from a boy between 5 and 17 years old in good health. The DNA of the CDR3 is TGCGCCAGCAGCTTGGTCCTAGCGGAGCAGTTCTTC. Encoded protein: CASSLVLAEQFF.